These 25 T cell receptor beta chains originate from one sample sequenced in a study of T cell responses to AZD1222 COVID-19 vaccine. Produced via immunoSEQ multiplex PCR; TCRdb's table is partial and in-frame only. This sample has around 140,000 clones, with around 90% found just once. The material was peripheral blood, obtained on day 0 of AZD1222 vaccination. The receptors stem from an adult in good health.

This chain links TRBV7-3 with TRBJ2-2; D gene unclear. There are 16 residues in the CDR3. Trimming pared 0 bases from V and 2 bases from J, leaving 10 bases between. CDR1 is SGHTA, CDR2 FQGTGA, per germline. CDR3 amino acids: CASSLTPSPNTGELFF. CDR3 DNA sequence: TGTGCCAGCAGCTTAACGCCAAGTCCTAACACCGGGGAGCTGTTTTTT. Drawing the rest from reference TRBV7-3 and TRBJ2-2, the complete variable domain is GAGVSQTPSNKVTEKGKYVELRCDPISGHTALYWYRQSLGQGPEFLIYFQGTGAADDSGLPNDRFFAVRPEGSVSTLKIQRTERGDSAVYLCASSLTPSPNTGELFFGEGSRLTVL.

J is TRBJ1-1 and V is TRBV27; 7 bases align to TRBD1. Germline trimming cut 6 bases from V and 0 bases from J; bases unmatched to any gene: 7. The CDR3 spans 15 residues. Germline assignment: CDR1 MNHEY and CDR2 SMNVEV (reference sequence). CDR3 bases: TGTGCCAGCAGCCCATCGAGGGGGCTGAACACTGAAGCTTTCTTT. It codes for CASSPSRGLNTEAFF.

This chain links TRBV7-6 with TRBJ2-4; the D gene could be TRBD1 or TRBD2 (5 bases each). This CDR3 has 15 amino acids. Germline-derived CDR1 and CDR2 are SGHVS and FNYEAQ. Deletions cut 3 bases from V and 0 bases from J, with 9 bases between. This CDR3 reads CASSLGPGAKNIQYF. Written as DNA, the CDR3 is TGTGCCAGCAGCTTGGGACCTGGAGCCAAAAACATTCAGTACTTC.

The V and J genes are TRBV5-1 and TRBJ2-2; a weak D match, TRBD1 (7 bases). The CDR3 extends over 17 amino acids. The germline V gene has CDR1 SGHRS and CDR2 YFSETQ. V shed 5 bases and J shed 9 bases, with 26 bases lying between them. The DNA for the CDR3 is TGCGCCAGCAGTAACATCCATCAGGGGGGCTCGCGTAGGGAGCTGTTTTTT. Translated, it gives CASSNIHQGGSRRELFF.

A remark on this clone: One end of the junction varies from germline; a read error may be responsible. The CDR3: CASSLSLPTGELFF. In DNA form, the CDR3 reads TGTGCCAGCAGCTTATCTCTACCGACCGGGGAGCTGTTTTTT. The chain links TRBV28 to TRBJ2-2; D call uncertain. The CDR3 covers 14 residues. Looked up from germline, CDR1 is MDHEN and CDR2 is SYDVKM.

CDR3 residues: CASSPQGQGSSGNTIYF. The CDR3 bases are TGTGCCAGCAGCCCCCAGGGACAGGGGTCCTCTGGAAACACCATATATTTT. The V and J genes are TRBV9 and TRBJ1-3, with 10 bases identical to TRBD1. CDR3 length: 17 residues. Losses at the gene ends were 4 bases for V and 0 bases for J; bases not matched to a gene: 7. Germline CDR1 is SGDLS and CDR2 is YYNGEE.

The chain employs TRBV28 and TRBJ1-4; tentative D call: TRBD1 (5 bases). From germline, CDR1 is MDHEN and CDR2 SYDVKM. Trimming removed 10 bases at V and 2 bases at J, with 20 bases between. This CDR3 is built from 16 residues. CDR3 region: CATGDPRGATNEKLFF. DNA of the CDR3: TGTGCCACTGGGGACCCACGGGGAGCCACTAATGAAAAACTGTTTTTT.

This clone has a single count. The V and J genes are TRBV2 and TRBJ1-2; D call uncertain. Looked up from germline, CDR1 is SNHLY and CDR2 is FYNNEI. The CDR3 is 17 amino acids. The V and J ends lost 3 bases and 4 bases respectively, with 21 bases between them. CDR3 DNA sequence: TGTGCCAGCAGTGAGCAGTTTAGCCTTGACGGGATCTATGGCTACACCTTC. This encodes CASSEQFSLDGIYGYTF. Full variable domain (rest looked up from reference TRBV2 and TRBJ1-2): EPEVTQTPSHQVTQMGQEVILRCVPISNHLYFYWYRQILGQKVEFLVSFYNNEISEKSEIFDDQFSVERPDGSNFTLKIRSTKLEDSAMYFCASSEQFSLDGIYGYTFGSGTRLTVV.

This chain joins TRBV5-1 and TRBJ2-5; D gene unclear. The CDR3 contains 13 residues. CDR1 SGHRS and CDR2 YFSETQ come from the germline V gene. Between the trimmed V and J ends, which lost 4 bases and 2 bases, there was a span of 9 bases. CDR3 coding DNA: TGCGCCAGCAGCATAGAGCCGCAAGAGACCCAGTACTTC. This translates into CASSIEPQETQYF.

The chain combines TRBV18 with TRBJ2-1; D call uncertain. Germline V lookup: CDR1 KGHSH, CDR2 LQKENI. This CDR3 is built from 14 residues. With 3 bases removed from V and 8 bases from J, the gap between germline ends came to 14 bases. In DNA, the CDR3 is TGTGCCAGCTCACCCGGCCCTAGGGTTCATGAGCAGTTCTTC. This sequence encodes CASSPGPRVHEQFF.

This sequence joins TRBV4-2 and TRBJ2-1; 14 bases map to TRBD2. Germline V gives CDR1 LGHNA, CDR2 YNFKEQ. The CDR3 sequence is 20 residues long. With V trimmed by 5 bases and J by 1 base, 13 bases remained unmatched. For the CDR3, the DNA is TGTGCCAGCAGCGACACGTGGGGGACTAGCGGGAGATCGTCCTACAATGAGCAGTTCTTC. Translating gives CASSDTWGTSGRSSYNEQFF.

The chain links TRBV27 to TRBJ1-2, with a possible D match to TRBD1 (6 bases). This CDR3 has 15 amino acids. Trimming left V 6 bases short and J 5 bases short, with 19 bases between. CDR1 is MNHEY and CDR2 is SMNVEV in the germline V gene (reference sequence). CDR3 sequence (DNA): TGTGCCAGCAGGGGGAACTCCGACAGGAGGTATGGCTACACCTTC. This codes for CASRGNSDRRYGYTF.

The chain combines TRBV7-8 with TRBJ2-1, with D perhaps TRBD1 (6 bases). This CDR3 spans 14 amino acids. Germline V gene sequence: CDR1 SGHVS, CDR2 FQNEAQ. Trimming took off 2 bases at V and 3 bases at J, with 8 bases between the two ends. CDR3 region: CASSLLGHYNEQFF. In DNA, the CDR3 is TGTGCCAGCAGCTTATTGGGACACTACAATGAGCAGTTCTTC.

This chain uses TRBV5-5 with TRBJ2-3; no clear D. This CDR3 contains 14 residues. The V and J ends lost 4 bases and 2 bases respectively, with 11 bases between them. Germline CDR1 reads SGHKS; CDR2 reads YYEKEE (reference sequence). This CDR3 reads CASSPELYTDTQYF. CDR3 nucleotides: TGTGCCAGCAGCCCCGAGTTATACACAGATACGCAGTATTTT.

The chain links TRBV6-5 to TRBJ2-7; perhaps D is TRBD1 or TRBD2 (5 bases each). This CDR3 is 13 amino acids long. The germline V gene encodes CDR1 MNHEY and CDR2 SVGAGI. Trimming took 9 bases from V and 0 from J, leaving 12 bases between them. This CDR3 reads CASSGTASYEQYF. CDR3 coding DNA: TGTGCCAGTTCCGGGACGGCCTCCTACGAGCAGTACTTC.

This clone was found a few times. This sequence joins TRBV29-1 and TRBJ2-5; no reliable D call. The V end lost 4 bases, the J end lost 4 bases, and 13 bases lay between the germline ends. This CDR3 spans 13 amino acids. CDR1 and CDR2 (germline): SQVTM, ANQGSEA. The CDR3 nucleotides are TGCAGCGTTGTCCGCTCAGGAGTAGAGACCCAGTACTTC. It is translated as CSVVRSGVETQYF.

The rearrangement links TRBV29-1 to TRBJ1-2; D might be TRBD1 (6 bases). This CDR3 contains 13 residues. Per the germline V gene, CDR1 is SQVTM and CDR2 is ANQGSEA. With 1 base removed from V and 5 bases from J, the gap between germline ends came to 11 bases. Here the CDR3 reads CSVEALDRYGYTF. In DNA, the CDR3 is TGCAGCGTTGAAGCCCTCGACAGGTATGGCTACACCTTC.

The chain joins TRBV15 to TRBJ1-2; no clear D gene. The CDR3 sequence is 14 residues long. Per germline, CDR1 LNHNV and CDR2 YYDKDF (reference sequence). V shed 0 bases and J shed 8 bases, with 13 bases lying between them. The CDR3 here is CATSRDPRPGGYTF. CDR3 in DNA: TGTGCCACCAGCAGAGACCCGCGGCCCGGCGGCTACACCTTC.

The V call is TRBV6-6, the J call TRBJ2-5; 7 nucleotides align to TRBD2. The CDR3 has 15 amino acids. Germline V gives CDR1 MNHNY, CDR2 SVGAGI (reference sequence). V shed 0 bases, J shed 5 bases, and the junction held 6 bases outside the gene matches. DNA for the CDR3: TGTGCCAGCAGTTACTCGTGGGAGGGGCGGGAGACCCAGTACTTC. Amino acids: CASSYSWEGRETQYF.

CDR3 nucleotide sequence: TGTGCCAGCAGCGCGGACGGGTGGTGGGGGAACACTGAAGCTTTCTTT. This gives the protein CASSADGWWGNTEAFF. J is TRBJ1-1 and V is TRBV11-2; D ambiguous. With 5 bases removed from V and 1 base from J, the gap between germline ends came to 17 bases. The germline gives CDR1 SGHAT, CDR2 FQNNGV. CDR3 length: 16 residues.

V gene TRBV12-5 combines with J gene TRBJ1-3; D unclear. The CDR3 covers 18 residues. V lost 8 bases, J lost 1 base, and 24 bases lay in between. Germline V lookup: CDR1 LGHNT, CDR2 FRNRAP. CDR3 region: CASFRMGILPTSGNTIYF. The CDR3 region has the DNA TGTGCTAGTTTTCGTATGGGGATACTCCCCACATCTGGAAACACCATATATTTT.

The V call is TRBV3-1 (or the pseudogene TRBV3-2), the J call TRBJ2-2; D is uncertain. V was clipped by 3 bases and J by 3 bases, with 5 bases between them. The CDR3 is made up of 13 amino acids. In germline, CDR1 is LGHDT, CDR2 YNNKEL (reference sequence). CDR3: CASSQYYTGELFF. The CDR3 region has the DNA TGTGCCAGCAGCCAGTATTACACCGGGGAGCTGTTTTTT.

This chain connects TRBV19 to TRBJ2-1; 7 bases map to TRBD2. V was clipped by 4 bases and J by 10 bases; unmatched bases: 4. CDR3 length: 12 residues. Germline loops: CDR1 LNHDA, CDR2 SQIVND (reference sequence). The CDR3 DNA follows: TGTGCCAGTAGTAGGCTCGGGGGGGAGCAGTTCTTC. This gives the protein CASSRLGGEQFF.

The rearrangement uses TRBV5-1 and TRBJ2-3, with D possibly being TRBD1 or TRBD2 (5 bases each). The germline V gene has CDR1 SGHRS and CDR2 YFSETQ. There are 14 residues in the CDR3. V shed 6 bases and J shed 2 bases, with 13 bases lying between them. CDR3 region: CASTRGDNTDTQYF. The CDR3 DNA is TGCGCCAGCACCCGAGGGGATAACACAGATACGCAGTATTTT.

This clone was seen a single time. The chain has TRBV3-1 (or the pseudogene TRBV3-2) and TRBJ1-3; D is unresolved. Between the trimmed V and J ends, which lost 1 base and 0 bases, there was a span of 7 bases. CDR1 LGHDT and CDR2 YNNKEL come from the germline V gene (reference sequence). The CDR3 sequence is 15 residues long. Written as DNA, the CDR3 is TGTGCCAGCAGCCAAGGGCAGATCTCTGGAAACACCATATATTTT. Its protein is CASSQGQISGNTIYF.